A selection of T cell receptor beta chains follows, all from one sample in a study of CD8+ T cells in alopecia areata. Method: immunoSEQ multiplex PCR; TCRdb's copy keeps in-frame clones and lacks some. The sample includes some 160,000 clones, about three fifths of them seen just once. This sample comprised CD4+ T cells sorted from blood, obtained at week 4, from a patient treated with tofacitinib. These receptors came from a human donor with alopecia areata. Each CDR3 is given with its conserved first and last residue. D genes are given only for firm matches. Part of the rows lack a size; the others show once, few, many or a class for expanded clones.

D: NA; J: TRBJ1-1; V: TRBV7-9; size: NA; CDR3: CASSLMDTEAFF; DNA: TGTGCCAGCAGCTTAATGGACACTGAAGCTTTCTTT
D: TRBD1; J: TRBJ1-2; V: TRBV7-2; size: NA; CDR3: CASRAGTGYGYTF; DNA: TGTGCCAGCAGAGCCGGGACAGGGTATGGCTACACCTTC
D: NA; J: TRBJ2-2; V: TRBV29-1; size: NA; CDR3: CSVGQTGNTGELFF; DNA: TGCAGCGTTGGCCAGACAGGGAACACCGGGGAGCTGTTTTTT
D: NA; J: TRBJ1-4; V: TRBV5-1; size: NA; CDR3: CASSYQGGGEKLFF; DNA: TGCGCCAGCAGCTACCAGGGCGGTGGAGAAAAACTGTTTTTT
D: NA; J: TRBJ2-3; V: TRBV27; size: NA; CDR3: CASSIRTVRTDTQYF; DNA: TGTGCCAGCAGTATCCGGACAGTCCGCACAGATACGCAGTATTTT
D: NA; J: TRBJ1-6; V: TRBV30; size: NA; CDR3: CAWSVPTGPNSPLHF; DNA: TGTGCCTGGAGTGTTCCAACAGGACCGAATTCACCCCTCCACTTT
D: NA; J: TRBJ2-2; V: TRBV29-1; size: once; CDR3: CSVGGVDTGELFF; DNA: TGCAGCGTTGGAGGGGTTGACACCGGGGAGCTGTTTTTT
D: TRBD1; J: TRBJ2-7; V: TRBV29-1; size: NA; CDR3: CSVGMGQGNYEQYF; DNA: TGCAGCGTTGGAATGGGACAGGGTAACTACGAGCAGTACTTC
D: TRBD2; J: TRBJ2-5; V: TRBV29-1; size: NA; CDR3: CSVAGLAQETQYF; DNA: TGCAGCGTTGCGGGACTAGCGCAAGAGACCCAGTACTTC
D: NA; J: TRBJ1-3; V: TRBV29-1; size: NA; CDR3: CSVVVASGNTIYF; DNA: TGCAGCGTTGTGGTCGCCTCTGGAAACACCATATATTTT
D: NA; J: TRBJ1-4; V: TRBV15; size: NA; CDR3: CATAPGGVSHEKLFF; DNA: TGTGCCACCGCACCGGGGGGCGTTAGTCATGAAAAACTGTTTTTT
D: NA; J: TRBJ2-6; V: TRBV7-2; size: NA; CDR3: CASSPDDSGANVLTF; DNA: TGTGCCAGCAGCCCGGACGACTCTGGGGCCAACGTCCTGACTTTC
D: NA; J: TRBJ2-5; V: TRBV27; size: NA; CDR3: CASTPEGGRQETQYF; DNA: TGTGCCAGCACCCCCGAGGGGGGGCGACAAGAGACCCAGTACTTC
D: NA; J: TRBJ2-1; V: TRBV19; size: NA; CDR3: CASSILSGTGTDNEQFF; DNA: TGTGCCAGTAGTATCCTCTCCGGCACAGGGACCGACAATGAGCAGTTCTTC
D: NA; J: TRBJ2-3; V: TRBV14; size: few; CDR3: CASSTWGVDTQYF; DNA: TGTGCCAGCAGCACATGGGGCGTAGATACGCAGTATTTT
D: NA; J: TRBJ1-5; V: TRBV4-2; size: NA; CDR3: CASSQDQDSNQPQHF; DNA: TGTGCCAGCAGCCAAGATCAAGATAGCAATCAGCCCCAGCATTTT
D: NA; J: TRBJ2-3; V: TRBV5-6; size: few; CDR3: CASSMGQLRADTQYF; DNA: TGTGCCAGCAGCATGGGACAACTACGGGCAGATACGCAGTATTTT
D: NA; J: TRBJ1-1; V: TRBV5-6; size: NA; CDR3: CASSLWAGDTEAFF; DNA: TGTGCCAGCAGCTTGTGGGCGGGGGACACTGAAGCTTTCTTT
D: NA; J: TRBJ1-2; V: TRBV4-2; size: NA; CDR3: CASSPQEQSGYTF; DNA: TGTGCCAGCAGCCCACAGGAGCAGTCTGGCTACACCTTC
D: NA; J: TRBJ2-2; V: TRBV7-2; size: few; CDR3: CASSYPGVVSTGELFF; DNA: TGTGCCAGCAGCTACCCAGGGGTAGTATCCACCGGGGAGCTGTTTTTT